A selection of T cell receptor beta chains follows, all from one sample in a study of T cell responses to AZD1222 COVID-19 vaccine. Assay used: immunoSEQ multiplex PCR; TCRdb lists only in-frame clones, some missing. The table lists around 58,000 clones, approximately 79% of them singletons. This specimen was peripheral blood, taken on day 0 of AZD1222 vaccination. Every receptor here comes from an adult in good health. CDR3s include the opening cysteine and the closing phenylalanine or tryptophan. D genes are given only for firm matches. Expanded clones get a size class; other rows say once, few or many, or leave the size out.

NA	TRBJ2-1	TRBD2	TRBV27	CASSFLTSGNYNEQFF	TGTGCCAGCAGTTTCTTGACTAGCGGGAATTACAATGAGCAGTTCTTC
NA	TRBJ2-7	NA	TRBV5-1	CASSARDPLSYEQYF	TGCGCCAGCAGCGCCCGGGACCCGCTCTCCTACGAGCAGTACTTC
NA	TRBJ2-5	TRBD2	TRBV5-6	CASSSTSGGGPETQYF	TGTGCCAGCAGCTCCACTAGCGGAGGAGGGCCAGAGACCCAGTACTTC
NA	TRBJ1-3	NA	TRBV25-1	CASSRGGGNTIYF	TGTGCCAGCAGTCGGGGGGGCGGAAACACCATATATTTT
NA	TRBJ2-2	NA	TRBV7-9	CASSYDGTGELFF	TGTGCCAGCAGCTACGATGGGACCGGGGAGCTGTTTTTT
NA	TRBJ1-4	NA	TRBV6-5	CASSYSRGGLDEKLFF	TGTGCCAGCAGTTACTCCCGGGGCGGATTAGATGAAAAACTGTTTTTT
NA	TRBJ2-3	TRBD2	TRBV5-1	CASSPGWTSGTDTQYF	TGCGCCAGCAGCCCAGGCTGGACTAGCGGCACAGATACGCAGTATTTT
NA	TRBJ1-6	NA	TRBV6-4	CASSEGQGSALHF	TGTGCCAGCAGTGAGGGGCAGGGATCGGCCCTCCACTTT
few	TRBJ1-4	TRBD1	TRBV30	CAWKGQKNEKLFF	TGTGCCTGGAAGGGACAGAAGAATGAAAAACTGTTTTTT
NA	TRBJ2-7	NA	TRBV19	CASSISGPAYEQYF	TGTGCCAGTAGTATCAGTGGACCCGCCTACGAGCAGTACTTC
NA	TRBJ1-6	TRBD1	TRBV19	CASSPRQGMNSPLHF	TGTGCCAGTAGTCCGAGACAGGGGATGAACTCACCCCTCCACTTT
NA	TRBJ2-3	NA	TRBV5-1	CASSFSEGGYTQYF	TGCGCCAGCAGCTTTAGTGAGGGGGGCTATACGCAGTATTTT
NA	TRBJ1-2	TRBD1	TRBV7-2	CASTTPQGGTYGYTF	TGTGCCAGCACGACGCCCCAGGGGGGGACCTATGGCTACACCTTC
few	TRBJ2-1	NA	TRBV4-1	CASSHRRDFEQFF	TGCGCCAGCAGCCATCGCCGGGACTTTGAGCAGTTCTTC
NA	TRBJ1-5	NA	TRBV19	CASSTARGANQPQHF	TGTGCCAGTAGTACGGCCAGGGGTGCCAATCAGCCCCAGCATTTT
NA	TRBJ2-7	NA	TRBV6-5	CASSRHSGEQYF	TGTGCCAGCAGCCGCCATAGTGGCGAGCAGTACTTC
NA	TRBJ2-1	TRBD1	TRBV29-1	CSLRRQGPYNEQFF	TGCAGCCTTAGGAGACAGGGACCTTACAATGAGCAGTTCTTC
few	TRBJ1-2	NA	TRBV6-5	CASTPRNRNYGYTF	TGTGCCAGCACCCCCAGGAATAGAAACTATGGCTACACCTTC
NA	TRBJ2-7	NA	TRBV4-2	CASSPGDYEQYF	TGTGCCAGCAGCCCGGGGGACTACGAGCAGTACTTC
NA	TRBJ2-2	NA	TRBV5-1	CASSLVRTGELFF	TGCGCCAGCAGCTTGGTTCGGACCGGGGAGCTGTTTTTT
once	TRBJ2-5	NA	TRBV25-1	CASSTDPPRETQYF	TGTGCCAGCAGTACGGATCCCCCAAGGGAGACCCAGTACTTC
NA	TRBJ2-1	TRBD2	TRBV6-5	CASSYIAGGEDEQFF	TGTGCCAGCAGTTACATAGCGGGGGGCGAGGATGAGCAGTTCTTC
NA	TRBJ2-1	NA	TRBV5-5	CASSLDDRPHYNEQFF	TGTGCCAGCAGCTTGGACGACAGGCCGCACTACAATGAGCAGTTCTTC
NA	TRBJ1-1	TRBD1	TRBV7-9	CASSDLVGQGISTEAFF	TGTGCCAGCAGCGACCTAGTAGGACAGGGGATATCCACTGAAGCTTTCTTT
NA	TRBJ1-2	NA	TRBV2	CASPVRQKSNYGYTF	TGTGCCAGCCCAGTACGCCAAAAATCTAACTATGGCTACACCTTC
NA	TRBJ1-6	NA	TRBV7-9	CASSFSGAVNSPLHF	TGTGCCAGCAGCTTCTCGGGGGCCGTTAATTCACCCCTCCACTTT
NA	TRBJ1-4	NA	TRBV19	CASRPMGGEKLFF	TGTGCCAGTAGGCCAATGGGGGGTGAAAAACTGTTTTTT
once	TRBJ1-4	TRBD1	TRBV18	CASSRRQGASNEKLFF	TGTGCCAGCTCACGCCGACAGGGGGCTTCTAATGAAAAACTGTTTTTT
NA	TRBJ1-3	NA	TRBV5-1	CASSLGYTILGDGNTIYF	TGCGCCAGCAGCTTGGGATATACAATCTTAGGGGATGGAAACACCATATATTTT
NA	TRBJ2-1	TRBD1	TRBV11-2	CASSLERDRGLYNEQFF	TGTGCCAGCAGCTTAGAACGGGACAGGGGACTTTACAATGAGCAGTTCTTC
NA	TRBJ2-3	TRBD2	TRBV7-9	CASSRSGSPDTQYF	TGTGCCAGCAGCCGTAGCGGGAGTCCGGATACGCAGTATTTT
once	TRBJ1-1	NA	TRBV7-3	CASSAEMNTEAFF	TGTGCCAGCAGCGCAGAAATGAACACTGAAGCTTTCTTT
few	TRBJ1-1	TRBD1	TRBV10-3	CAISLTGQGTEAFF	TGTGCCATCAGCCTGACAGGGCAAGGCACTGAAGCTTTCTTT
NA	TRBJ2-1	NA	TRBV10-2	CASSENWREQFF	TGCGCCAGCAGTGAGAATTGGCGGGAGCAGTTCTTC
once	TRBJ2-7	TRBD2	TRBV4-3	CASSQRLAGGPYEQYF	TGCGCCAGCAGCCAGAGACTAGCGGGGGGGCCTTACGAGCAGTACTTC
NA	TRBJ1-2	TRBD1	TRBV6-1	CASSGRDRGIANYGYTF	TGTGCCAGCAGTGGAAGGGACAGGGGTATAGCGAACTATGGCTACACCTTC
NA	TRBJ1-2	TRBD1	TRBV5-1	CASSHGTGPHGYTF	TGCGCCAGCAGCCATGGGACAGGACCCCATGGCTACACCTTC
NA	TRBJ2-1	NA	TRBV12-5	CASGLGQITSRGNEQFF	TGTGCTAGTGGTTTGGGCCAAATCACTAGTCGGGGCAATGAGCAGTTCTTC
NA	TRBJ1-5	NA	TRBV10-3	CAIAGSNNQPQHF	TGTGCCATCGCCGGTTCTAACAATCAGCCCCAGCATTTT
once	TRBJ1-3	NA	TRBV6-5	CASSHNEGVGNTIYF	TGTGCCAGCAGCCATAACGAGGGGGTTGGAAACACCATATATTTT